The present T cell receptor (beta chain) was sequenced within a study of shared clonotypes between healthy human individuals. Broader study findings: Collection of samples was limited to blood; tissue repertoires likely differ.

Germline loops: CDR1 SSHAT, CDR2 FNYEAQ (reference sequence). This CDR3 region has 16 residues. Comments on this clone: Its antigen is currently unknown. Germline and junction disagree at one end, which may indicate a read error.

Extraction of genomic DNA in unsorted samples used tens of millions of PBMCs. Only in-frame clones appear in the TCRdb table, and some are missing; sequencing was by immunoSEQ multiplex PCR. The profile shows about half a million clones, roughly 78% of them singletons. The source is a woman aged 40 to 50 in good health. Some clones in this sample may be carry-over from other donors' samples. The rearrangement joins TRBV7-7 to TRBJ2-2, with D possibly matching TRBD2 (6 bases). Sequencing was done on a sample of PBMCs. The CDR3 region has the DNA TGTGCTAGCAGCTTGGAGGGTTCCGTTAGCACCGGGGAGCTGTTTTTT. Protein sequence: CASSLEGSVSTGELFF.